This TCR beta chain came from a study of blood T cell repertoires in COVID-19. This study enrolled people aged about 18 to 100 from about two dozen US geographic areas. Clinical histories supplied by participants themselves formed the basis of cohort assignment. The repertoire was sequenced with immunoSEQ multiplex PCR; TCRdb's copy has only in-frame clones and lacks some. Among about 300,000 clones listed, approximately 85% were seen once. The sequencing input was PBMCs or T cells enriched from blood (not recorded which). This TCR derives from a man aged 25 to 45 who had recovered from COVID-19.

Written as DNA, the CDR3 is TGCGCCAGCAGCCAAGACCCTTTGACTATCATGAACACTGAAGCTTTCTTT. This codes for CASSQDPLTIMNTEAFF. The chain joins TRBV4-3 to TRBJ1-1; D is ambiguous. Germline loops: CDR1 LGHNA, CDR2 YSLEER. The CDR3 loop spans 17 amino acids. Trimming removed 0 bases from V and 0 bases from J, with 14 bases in between.